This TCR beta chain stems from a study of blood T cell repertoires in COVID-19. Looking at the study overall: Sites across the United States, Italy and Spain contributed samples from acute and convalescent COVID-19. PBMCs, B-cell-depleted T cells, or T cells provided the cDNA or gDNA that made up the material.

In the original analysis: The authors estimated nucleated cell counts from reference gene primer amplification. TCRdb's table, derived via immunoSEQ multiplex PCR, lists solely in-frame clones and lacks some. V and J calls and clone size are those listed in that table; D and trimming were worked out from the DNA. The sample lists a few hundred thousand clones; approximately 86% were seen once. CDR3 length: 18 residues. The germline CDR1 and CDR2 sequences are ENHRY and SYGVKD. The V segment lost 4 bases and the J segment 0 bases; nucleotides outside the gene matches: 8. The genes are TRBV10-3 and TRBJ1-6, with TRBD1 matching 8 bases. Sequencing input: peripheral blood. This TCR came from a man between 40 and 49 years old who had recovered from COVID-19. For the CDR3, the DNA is TGTGCCATCAGTGGACAGGACCAGGGGGCCTCCTATAATTCACCCCTCCACTTT. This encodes CAISGQDQGASYNSPLHF.